This T cell receptor beta chain was sequenced during a study of somatic mutations in cytotoxic T cells in rheumatoid arthritis. Using immunoSEQ multiplex PCR, the repertoire was profiled, and TCRdb retains in-frame clones only, with some absent. The sample carries about 4,800 clones, approximately 80% recorded once. This CDR3 has 14 amino acids. The germline V gene has CDR1 SGDLS and CDR2 YYNGEE. V lost 4 bases and J 5 bases, leaving 15 bases between the germline ends. The source of this sequence is a man aged 40-49 years with rheumatoid arthritis. The genes are TRBV9 and TRBJ2-5; a weak D match, TRBD2 (6 bases). The specimen was CD8+ T cells sorted from blood, collected at a follow-up visit. The CDR3 sequence: CASSQGGVGETQYF. The CDR3 nucleotides read TGTGCCAGCAGCCAAGGCGGGGTGGGGGAGACCCAGTACTTC.